Listed below are T cell receptor beta chains from one sample, sequenced in a study of CD8+ T cells in alopecia areata. The protocol was immunoSEQ multiplex PCR, while the TCRdb copy is restricted to in-frame clones and leaves out a portion. The table includes 200,000 to 250,000 clones, approximately 65% detected once. This material consisted of CD4+ T cells sorted from blood, taken between weeks 43 and 45, from a patient treated with tofacitinib. The receptors were sampled from a human donor with alopecia areata. CDR3s include the opening cysteine and the closing phenylalanine or tryptophan. A D gene is named only where the DNA matches it firmly. Only some rows state a clone size, as once, few, many or a class for expanded clones.

TRBV29-1	TRBD1	.	TRBJ2-3	CSGFPSGVRTGAQYF	TGCAGCGGCTTTCCGAGTGGGGTTAGGACAGGGGCGCAGTATTTT
TRBV7-7	TRBD2	.	TRBJ2-5	CAAGGLETQYF	TGTGCCGCGGGGGGCCTAGAGACCCAGTACTTC
TRBV6-5	TRBD1	.	TRBJ1-6	CASGPGTGGSPLHF	TGTGCCAGCGGCCCCGGGACAGGGGGCTCACCCCTCCACTTT
TRBV29-1	.	.	TRBJ1-2	CSVEVGYTF	TGCAGCGTTGAGGTTGGCTACACCTTC
TRBV30	.	.	TRBJ1-2	CAWSVGGVGVYGYTF	TGTGCCTGGAGTGTCGGAGGGGTAGGGGTTTATGGCTACACCTTC
TRBV9	TRBD1	.	TRBJ2-2	CASSPGQGGTGELFF	TGTGCCAGCAGTCCGGGACAGGGCGGCACCGGGGAGCTGTTTTTT
TRBV5-1	TRBD2	once	TRBJ2-1	CASSLRLAGEYNEQFF	TGCGCCAGCAGCCTCCGACTAGCGGGGGAATACAATGAGCAGTTCTTC
TRBV5-8	TRBD1	.	TRBJ1-5	CASSPGTGEQPQHF	TGTGCCAGCAGCCCCGGGACAGGGGAACAGCCCCAGCATTTT
TRBV11-1	.	.	TRBJ2-2	CASSLLYTGELFF	TGTGCCAGCAGCTTACTATATACCGGGGAGCTGTTTTTT
TRBV30	.	.	TRBJ1-1	CAWSVEGNTEAFF	TGTGCCTGGAGTGTAGAGGGGAACACTGAAGCTTTCTTT
TRBV5-1	.	.	TRBJ2-3	CASSSRDTLRGDTQYF	TGCGCCAGCAGCTCCCGGGACACCCTGAGAGGAGATACGCAGTATTTT
TRBV5-4	TRBD2	once	TRBJ2-7	CASSLARGGHEQYF	TGTGCCAGCAGCCTAGCTCGGGGGGGCCACGAGCAGTACTTC
TRBV29-1	TRBD1	few	TRBJ1-2	CSADRDYGYTF	TGCAGCGCGGACAGGGACTATGGCTACACCTTC
TRBV29-1	TRBD1	few	TRBJ2-1	CAYGTGDLDEQFF	TGCGCGTATGGGACAGGGGACTTGGATGAGCAGTTCTTC
TRBV7-2	.	.	TRBJ1-6	CASSSPAGGRSPLHF	TGTGCCAGCAGCTCCCCGGCGGGGGGTCGGTCACCCCTCCACTTT
TRBV7-2	TRBD2	.	TRBJ2-7	CASSRIAGGAYEQYF	TGTGCCAGCAGTCGAATAGCGGGGGGAGCCTACGAGCAGTACTTC
TRBV5-1	.	once	TRBJ1-3	CASSLGGLSSGNTIYF	TGCGCCAGCAGCTTGGGAGGACTCAGCTCTGGAAACACCATATATTTT
TRBV10-3	.	.	TRBJ2-2	CAISTTQDTPRGGELFF	TGTGCCATCAGCACGACCCAGGACACCCCACGGGGCGGGGAGCTGTTTTTT
TRBV29-1	.	.	TRBJ2-6	CSVAGANVLTF	TGCAGCGTTGCCGGGGCCAACGTCCTGACTTTC
TRBV7-3	.	.	TRBJ1-1	CASSLKQNTEAFF	TGTGCCAGCAGCTTAAAGCAGAACACTGAAGCTTTCTTT
TRBV5-1	.	.	TRBJ1-1	CASSLGGNTEAFF	TGCGCCAGCAGCTTGGGTGGGAACACTGAAGCTTTCTTT
TRBV19	.	few	TRBJ2-3	CASSIRDRRTDTQYF	TGTGCCAGTAGTATCCGAGACAGGCGCACAGATACGCAGTATTTT
TRBV4-3	TRBD1	.	TRBJ1-6	CASSQGQGHSPLHF	TGCGCCAGCAGCCAGGGACAGGGGCATTCACCCCTCCACTTT